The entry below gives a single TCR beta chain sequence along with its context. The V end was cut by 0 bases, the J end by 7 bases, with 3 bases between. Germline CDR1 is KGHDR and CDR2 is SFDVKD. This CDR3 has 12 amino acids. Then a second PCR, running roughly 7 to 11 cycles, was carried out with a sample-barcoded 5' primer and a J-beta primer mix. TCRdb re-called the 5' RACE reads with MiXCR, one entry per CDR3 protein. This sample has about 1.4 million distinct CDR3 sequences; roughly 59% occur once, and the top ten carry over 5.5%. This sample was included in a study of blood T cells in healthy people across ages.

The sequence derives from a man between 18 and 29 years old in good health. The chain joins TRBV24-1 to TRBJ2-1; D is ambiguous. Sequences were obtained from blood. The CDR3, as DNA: TGTGCCACCAGTGATTTGCTGAATGAGCAGTTCTTC. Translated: CATSDLLNEQFF.